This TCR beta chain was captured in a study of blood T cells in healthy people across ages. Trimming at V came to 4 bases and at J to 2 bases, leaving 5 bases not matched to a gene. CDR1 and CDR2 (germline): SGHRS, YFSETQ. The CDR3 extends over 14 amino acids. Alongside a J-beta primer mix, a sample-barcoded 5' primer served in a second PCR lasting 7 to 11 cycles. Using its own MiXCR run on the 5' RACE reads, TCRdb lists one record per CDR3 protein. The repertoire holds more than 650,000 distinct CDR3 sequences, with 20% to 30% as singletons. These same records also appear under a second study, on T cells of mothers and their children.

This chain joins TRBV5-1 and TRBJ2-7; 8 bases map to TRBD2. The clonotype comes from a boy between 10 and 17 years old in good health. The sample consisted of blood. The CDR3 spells CASSREGGAYEQYF. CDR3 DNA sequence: TGCGCCAGCAGCCGGGAGGGGGGTGCCTACGAGCAGTACTTC.